This T cell receptor beta chain was sequenced during a study of blood T cell repertoires in COVID-19. Across the whole study: Samples taken during acute and convalescent COVID-19 were collected in the United States, Italy and Spain. The cDNA or gDNA used as material had been derived from T cells, B-cell-depleted T cells, or PBMCs.

Assay: immunoSEQ multiplex PCR; the TCRdb copy retains only in-frame clones and omits some. The table lists approximately 250,000 clones, approximately 90% of them singletons, with approximately 2.7% in the top ten. Material for sequencing was PBMCs or T cells enriched from blood (not recorded which). The TCR sequence derives from a man in his forties or fifties who had been exposed to COVID-19.

CDR3 DNA sequence: TGTGCCAGTAGTATCTCGGGGGGCTCCTACAATGAGCAGTTCTTC. Its protein product is CASSISGGSYNEQFF. This chain uses TRBV19 with TRBJ2-1; 7 nucleotides agree with TRBD2. The J segment lost 0 bases and the V segment lost 3 bases, leaving 2 bases of the junction unmatched. CDR1 is LNHDA, CDR2 SQIVND, per germline (reference sequence). The CDR3 covers 15 residues.